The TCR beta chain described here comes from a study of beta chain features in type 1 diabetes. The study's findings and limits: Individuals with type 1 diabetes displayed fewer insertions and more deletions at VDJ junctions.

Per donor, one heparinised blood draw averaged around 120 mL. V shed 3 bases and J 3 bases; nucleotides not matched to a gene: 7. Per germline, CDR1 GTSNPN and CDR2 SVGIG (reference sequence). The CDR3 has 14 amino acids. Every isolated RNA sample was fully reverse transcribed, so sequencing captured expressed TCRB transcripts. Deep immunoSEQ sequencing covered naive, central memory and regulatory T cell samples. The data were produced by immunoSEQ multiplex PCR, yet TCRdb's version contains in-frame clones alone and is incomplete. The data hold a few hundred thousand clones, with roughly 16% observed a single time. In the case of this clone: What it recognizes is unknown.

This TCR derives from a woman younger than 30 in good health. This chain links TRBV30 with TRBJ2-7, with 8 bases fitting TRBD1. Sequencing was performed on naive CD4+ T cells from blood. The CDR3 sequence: CAWRRGQGGYEQYF. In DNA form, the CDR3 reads TGTGCCTGGAGACGAGGACAGGGCGGCTACGAGCAGTACTTC. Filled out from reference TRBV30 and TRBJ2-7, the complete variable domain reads SQTIHQWPATLVQPVGSPLSLECTVEGTSNPNLYWYRQAAGRGLQLLFYSVGIGQISSEVPQNLSASRPQDRQFILSSKKLLLSDSGFYLCAWRRGQGGYEQYFGPGTRLTVT.